Below, 23 T cell receptor beta chains from the same sample are listed, as sequenced in a study of cytomegalovirus exposure and HLA in healthy donors. Amplification used 60 Vbeta primers and 13 Jbeta primers. The protocol was immunoSEQ multiplex PCR, while the TCRdb copy is restricted to in-frame clones and leaves out a portion. The sample carries some 200,000 clones, approximately 70% recorded once. The specimen sequenced was PBMCs. The source of these receptors is a man aged 40-49 years in good health and CMV-seropositive.

The chain employs TRBV5-1 and TRBJ2-2; the D is unclear. The CDR3 spans 15 residues. The germline V gene has CDR1 SGHRS and CDR2 YFSETQ. Trimming cost V 3 bases and J 4 bases, with 13 bases left between them. CDR3: CASSSPSEITGELFF. In nucleotides, the CDR3 is TGCGCCAGCAGCTCCCCCTCAGAAATCACCGGGGAGCTGTTTTTT.

This sequence joins TRBV28 and TRBJ1-4, with D maybe TRBD1 (6 bases). The CDR3 is made up of 15 amino acids. The V gene lost 7 bases and the J gene lost 8 bases, with 20 bases spanning the gap. The germline V gene has CDR1 MDHEN and CDR2 SYDVKM. CDR3 bases: TGTGCCAGCACCATGTCAGGGGAGAGTTACGAAAAACTGTTTTTT. Residues: CASTMSGESYEKLFF.

J is TRBJ2-2 and V is TRBV2; TRBD2 is a possible D gene (5 bases). V was cut by 1 base and J by 0 bases, with 6 bases left in between. The CDR3 has 15 residues. The V gene's germline CDR1 is SNHLY and CDR2 FYNNEI. As DNA, the CDR3 is TGTGCCAGCAGTGAAGGGACTCCGAACACCGGGGAGCTGTTTTTT. Translation: CASSEGTPNTGELFF.

The chain is built from TRBV6-1 and TRBJ1-2; 7 positions agree with TRBD1. This CDR3 has 13 amino acids. Germline V gives CDR1 MNHNS, CDR2 SASEGT. V lost 9 bases and J lost 4; bases outside the gene matches: 8. The CDR3 DNA reads as TGTGCCAGTCAGACAGGGTCAAGCTATGGCTACACCTTC. This translates into CASQTGSSYGYTF.

Regarding this clone: Other DNA sequences in this sample translate to the same CDR3. The rearrangement uses TRBV19 and TRBJ2-7, with D tentatively TRBD1 (6 bases). V dropped 3 bases and J dropped 1 base, with 10 bases sitting between them. The CDR3 consists of 14 residues. From germline, CDR1 is LNHDA and CDR2 SQIVND (reference sequence). CDR3 bases: TGTGCCAGTAGTATTGGCCAGGGGTCCTACGAGCAGTACTTC. Translated: CASSIGQGSYEQYF. The complete variable domain, with remaining parts taken from reference TRBV19 and TRBJ2-7, reads DGGITQSPKYLFRKEGQNVTLSCEQNLNHDAMYWYRQDPGQGLRLIYYSQIVNDFQKGDIAEGYSVSREKKESFPLTVTSAQKNPTAFYLCASSIGQGSYEQYFGPGTRLTVT.

This chain joins TRBV6-4 and TRBJ2-1, with D tentatively TRBD2 (6 bases). V was shortened by 2 bases and J by 8 bases, with 10 bases between the two germline ends. The germline V gene encodes CDR1 MRHNA and CDR2 SNTAGT. The CDR3 is 13 residues long. Written as DNA, the CDR3 is TGTGCCAGCAGTGACCATTCGGGGGATGAGCAGTTCTTC. Protein sequence: CASSDHSGDEQFF.

This clone was counted between two and nine times. V and J are TRBV19 and TRBJ1-1; D call uncertain. Deletions cut 3 bases from V and 7 bases from J, with 15 bases between. CDR1 and CDR2 (germline): LNHDA, SQIVND (reference sequence). The CDR3 consists of 14 residues. CDR3: CASSIHGSYGEAFF. For the CDR3, the DNA is TGTGCCAGTAGTATTCACGGGAGTTACGGTGAAGCTTTCTTT.

V gene TRBV19 combines with J gene TRBJ2-7, with D possibly being TRBD1 (5 bases). CDR1 and CDR2 (germline): LNHDA, SQIVND (reference sequence). This CDR3 spans 13 amino acids. Trimming cost V 1 base and J 7 bases, with 11 bases left between them. The CDR3 bases are TGTGCCAGTAGTATAGGGCAGGGCCAGGAGCAGTACTTC. It encodes CASSIGQGQEQYF.

The chain has TRBV5-4 and TRBJ1-6; D may be TRBD1 (6 bases). CDR1 and CDR2 (germline): SGHNT, YYREEE (reference sequence). Trimming took 4 bases from V and 7 from J, leaving 12 bases between them. The CDR3 has 14 residues. The CDR3 protein is CASSLTGNNSPLHF. CDR3 nucleotides: TGTGCCAGCAGCCTAACAGGGAACAATTCACCCCTCCACTTT.

The table lists this clone with a count of one. The V call is TRBV5-1, the J call TRBJ2-1, with D possibly being TRBD2 (6 bases). V was cut by 4 bases and J by 10 bases, with 21 bases left in between. The CDR3 extends over 15 amino acids. Germline V lookup: CDR1 SGHRS, CDR2 YFSETQ. This CDR3 is CASSPPGLSLGEQFF. The CDR3 nucleotides are TGCGCCAGCAGCCCTCCGGGACTGTCTCTAGGCGAGCAGTTCTTC.

J is TRBJ1-6 and V is TRBV5-1; D is unclear. The CDR3 has 17 residues. Trimming took 0 bases from V and 0 from J, leaving 10 bases between them. Germline-derived CDR1 and CDR2 are SGHRS and YFSETQ. For the CDR3, the DNA is TGCGCCAGCAGCTTGGGGAAAGGCGGCTCCTATAATTCACCCCTCCACTTT. Amino acid sequence: CASSLGKGGSYNSPLHF. The complete variable domain, with remaining parts taken from reference TRBV5-1 and TRBJ1-6, reads KAGVTQTPRYLIKTRGQQVTLSCSPISGHRSVSWYQQTPGQGLQFLFEYFSETQRNKGNFPGRFSGRQFSNSRSEMNVSTLELGDSALYLCASSLGKGGSYNSPLHFGNGTRLTVT.

The chain uses TRBV15 and TRBJ2-4; 9 nucleotides line up with TRBD2. The junction had 5 bases not matched to a gene; V was cut back by 1 base and J by 1 base. This CDR3 spans 17 amino acids. Germline CDR1 reads LNHNV; CDR2 reads YYDKDF (reference sequence). CDR3 nucleotide sequence: TGTGCCACCAGCAGAGTTGGCGGGGGGGTGGCCAAAAACATTCAGTACTTC. Translating it yields CATSRVGGGVAKNIQYF.

The J gene is TRBJ2-3, the V gene TRBV15; 10 positions agree with TRBD2. The germline V gene encodes CDR1 LNHNV and CDR2 YYDKDF (reference sequence). There are 15 residues in the CDR3. J lost 2 bases, V lost 4 bases, and 3 bases had no gene match. In nucleotides, the CDR3 is TGTGCCACCAGCACCCTAGCGGGAGCCACAGATACGCAGTATTTT. Its protein product is CATSTLAGATDTQYF. Combining the CDR3 with reference TRBV15 and TRBJ2-3 gives the whole variable domain DAMVIQNPRYQVTQFGKPVTLSCSQTLNHNVMYWYQQKSSQAPKLLFHYYDKDFNNEADTPDNFQSRRPNTSFCFLDIRSPGLGDTAMYLCATSTLAGATDTQYFGPGTRLTVL.

The rearrangement links TRBV2 to TRBJ1-3; D possibly corresponds to TRBD1 (6 bases). This CDR3 region has 14 residues. V was pared by 7 bases and J by 2 bases, with 12 bases between. From germline, CDR1 is SNHLY and CDR2 FYNNEI. CDR3 amino acids: CASTPGTTGNTIYF. The CDR3 DNA sequence: TGTGCCAGCACCCCAGGGACAACTGGAAACACCATATATTTT.

The chain links TRBV5-6 to TRBJ2-7, with unresolved D. Germline V CDR1 and CDR2: SGHDT, YYEEEE. CDR3 length: 14 residues. Trimming removed 0 bases from V and 2 bases from J, with 9 bases in between. The CDR3 loop reads CASSLAPEAYEQYF. The CDR3 DNA sequence: TGTGCCAGCAGCTTGGCGCCAGAGGCCTACGAGCAGTACTTC.

The chain joins TRBV10-3 to TRBJ1-1, with 9 nucleotides matching TRBD1. The germline V gene encodes CDR1 ENHRY and CDR2 SYGVKD. After removal of 3 bases from V and 5 bases from J, the junction contained 7 bases not matched to a gene. The CDR3 is 15 amino acids. Here the CDR3 reads CAISDPGQGRTEAFF. CDR3 coding DNA: TGTGCCATCAGTGACCCTGGACAGGGGAGGACTGAAGCTTTCTTT.

The V call is TRBV5-4, the J call TRBJ2-5; 9 positions agree with TRBD1. The J call may be in error: the DNA end matches TRBJ2-7 better. The CDR3 covers 15 residues. The germline gives CDR1 SGHNT, CDR2 YYREEE (reference sequence). This CDR3 is CASSRDRASSYEQYF. The CDR3 DNA sequence: TGTGCCAGCAGCAGGGACAGGGCGAGCTCCTACGAGCAGTACTTC.

This clone was counted between two and nine times. This chain connects TRBV5-1 to TRBJ1-4; TRBD1 matches at 7 bases. This CDR3 is 15 amino acids long. V gave up 0 bases and J gave up 6 bases; unmatched junction bases: 5. Germline loops: CDR1 SGHRS, CDR2 YFSETQ. This CDR3 is CASSLVGQRDEKLFF. CDR3 nucleotides: TGCGCCAGCAGCTTGGTGGGACAGAGGGATGAAAAACTGTTTTTT.

V and J are TRBV7-9 and TRBJ1-2, with D perhaps matching TRBD1 (6 bases). This CDR3 spans 15 amino acids. Germline V lookup: CDR1 SEHNR, CDR2 FQNEAQ (reference sequence). The V gene lost 4 bases and the J gene lost 4 bases, with 16 bases spanning the gap. CDR3 DNA: TGTGCCAGCAGCTCTAGGGACCAGGGGCCCTATGGCTACACCTTC. The encoded protein is CASSSRDQGPYGYTF.

The chain carries TRBV4-1 and TRBJ1-2; TRBD1 might be the D (6 bases). Germline V gives CDR1 MGHRA, CDR2 YSYEKL. V was clipped by 1 base and J by 4 bases, with 10 bases between them. The CDR3 is made up of 14 amino acids. In DNA form, the CDR3 reads TGCGCCAGCAGCCAAGTAGGGGGATCCTATGGCTACACCTTC. It yields the protein CASSQVGGSYGYTF.

As to this clone: One end of the junction fails to match germline, which may point to a read error. The chain links TRBV7-9 to TRBJ1-4; D is possibly TRBD1 (5 bases). Per the germline V gene, CDR1 is SEHNR and CDR2 is FQNEAQ (reference sequence). This CDR3 is built from 15 residues. CDR3 in amino acids: CSSSHGTPVSEKLFF. CDR3 sequence (DNA): TGTTCCAGCAGCCACGGGACTCCGGTTAGTGAAAAACTGTTTTTT. Based on the CDR3 plus reference TRBV7-9 and TRBJ1-4, the full variable domain is DTGVSQNPRHKITKRGQNVTFRCDPISEHNRLYWYRQTLGQGPEFLTYFQNEAQLEKSRLLSDRFSAERPKGSFSTLEIQRTEQGDSAMYLCSSSHGTPVSEKLFFGSGTQLSVL.

Only one count was recorded for this clone. The V and J genes are TRBV7-2 and TRBJ1-1; TRBD1 might be the D (5 bases). CDR3 length equals 13 residues. Germline CDR1 and CDR2: SGHTA and FQGNSA. Trimming took off 6 bases at V and 3 bases at J, with 11 bases between the two ends. The CDR3 DNA reads TGTGCCAGCAGGCCTACAGGTTACACTGAAGCTTTCTTT. The encoded protein is CASRPTGYTEAFF.

The chain employs TRBV5-1 and TRBJ2-2; 7 bases map to TRBD2. V lost 0 bases to trimming and J lost 4 bases; unmatched junction nucleotides: 9. CDR1 and CDR2 from the germline V gene are SGHRS and YFSETQ. The CDR3 consists of 17 residues. CDR3 bases: TGCGCCAGCAGCTTGGCCGATGCTAGCGGATCCACCGGGGAGCTGTTTTTT. It codes for CASSLADASGSTGELFF.